The sequence of this T cell receptor beta chain was determined in a study of tumor-infiltrating lymphocytes in localized non-small cell lung cancer. On the study more broadly: Each patient gave resected tumor and non-adjacent uninvolved lung tissue.

V trimming: 3 bases; J trimming: 0 bases; junction bases outside the gene matches: 2. CDR3 length: 14 residues. The V gene's germline CDR1 is SGHRS and CDR2 YFSETQ. Sequencing used immunoSEQ multiplex PCR; TCRdb keeps in-frame clones, though not all of them. The table records roughly 12,000 clones, 55% to 75% of them present only once. In the case of this clone: The antigen remains undetermined.

Broader study findings: T-cell fraction did not differ between immunotypes IM1 and IM2. Available tissue quantity limited TCR sequencing to a patient subset.

V usage is TRBV5-1 and J usage is TRBJ1-1; TRBD1 matches at 7 bases. This TCR was sampled from a human donor with non-small cell lung cancer. The sequencing input was lung tumor tissue. The CDR3 is CASSSDRVNTEAFF. CDR3 nucleotide sequence: TGCGCCAGCAGCTCCGACAGGGTGAACACTGAAGCTTTCTTT.